This T cell receptor (beta chain) was sequenced in a study of blood T cell repertoires in COVID-19. Study-wide context: Samples of COVID-19 (acute and convalescent) were obtained from the United States, Italy and Spain. Nucleic acid was either cDNA or gDNA, and it came from T cells, B-cell-depleted T cells, or PBMCs.

In the study's own analysis: Reference gene primer amplification gave estimated nucleated cell counts. Sequencing was performed with immunoSEQ multiplex PCR; in TCRdb, only in-frame clones are kept and a portion is missing. Clonal size and the V and J genes are those of that table, whereas D and trimming came from the DNA. The sample lists approximately 190,000 clones, around 76% seen once, with about 8% in the top ten. One Seattle source followed patients from active infection through their disease course. Trimming removed 3 bases from V and 0 bases from J, with 3 bases in between. The CDR3 has 13 residues.

This chain uses TRBV12-3 or TRBV12-4 with TRBJ1-5; D unclear. The clonotype was recovered from a woman aged 55-70 years with COVID-19, enrolled during active disease. Material for sequencing was peripheral blood. CDR3: CASSFNSNQPQHF. DNA of the CDR3: TGTGCCAGCAGTTTTAATAGCAATCAGCCCCAGCATTTT.